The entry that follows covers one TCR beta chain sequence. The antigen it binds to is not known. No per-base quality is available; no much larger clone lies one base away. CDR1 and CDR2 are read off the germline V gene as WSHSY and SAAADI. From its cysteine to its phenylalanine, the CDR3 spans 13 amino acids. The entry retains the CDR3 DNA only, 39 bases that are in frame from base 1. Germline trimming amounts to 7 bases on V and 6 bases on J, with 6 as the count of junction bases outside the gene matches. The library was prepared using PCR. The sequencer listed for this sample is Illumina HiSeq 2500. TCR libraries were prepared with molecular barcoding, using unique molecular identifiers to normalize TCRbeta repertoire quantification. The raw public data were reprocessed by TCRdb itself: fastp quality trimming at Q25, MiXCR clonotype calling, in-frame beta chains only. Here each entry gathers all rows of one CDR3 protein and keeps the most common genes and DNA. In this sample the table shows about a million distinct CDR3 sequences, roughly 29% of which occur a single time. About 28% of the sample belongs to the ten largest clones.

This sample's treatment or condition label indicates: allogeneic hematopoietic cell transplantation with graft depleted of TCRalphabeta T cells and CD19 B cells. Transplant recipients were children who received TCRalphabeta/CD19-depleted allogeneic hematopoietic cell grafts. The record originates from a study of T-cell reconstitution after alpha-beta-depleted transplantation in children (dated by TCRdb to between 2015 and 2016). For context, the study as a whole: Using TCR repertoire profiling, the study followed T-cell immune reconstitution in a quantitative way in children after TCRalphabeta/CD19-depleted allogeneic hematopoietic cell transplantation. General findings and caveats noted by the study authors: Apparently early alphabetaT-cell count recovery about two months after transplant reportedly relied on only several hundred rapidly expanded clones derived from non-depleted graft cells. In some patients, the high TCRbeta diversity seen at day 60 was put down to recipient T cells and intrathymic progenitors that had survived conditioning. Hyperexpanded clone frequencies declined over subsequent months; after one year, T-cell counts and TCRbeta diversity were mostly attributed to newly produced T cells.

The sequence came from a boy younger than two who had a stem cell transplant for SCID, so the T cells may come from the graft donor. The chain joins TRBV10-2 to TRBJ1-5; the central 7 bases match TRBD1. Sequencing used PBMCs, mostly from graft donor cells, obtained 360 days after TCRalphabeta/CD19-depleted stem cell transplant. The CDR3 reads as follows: CASTGQGGQPQHF. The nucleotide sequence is TGCGCCAGCACGGGGCAGGGGGGTCAGCCCCAGCATTTT.